These 31 T cell receptor beta chains were all obtained from the same sample, sequenced in a study of T-cell reconstitution after alpha-beta-depleted transplantation in children. Molecular barcoding with unique molecular identifiers was used for the TCRbeta library. Via MiXCR, TCRdb re-called the PCR reads, giving one row per CDR3 protein. This table has 100,000 or so distinct CDR3 sequences, more than 10% appearing once. Sequencing was performed on PBMCs from the stem cell graft donor, taken from the stem cell graft. The source is a human donor who donated a stem cell graft to a child with inherited bone marrow failure.

V is TRBV5-4 and J is TRBJ1-2; tentatively, D is TRBD1 (6 bases). The CDR3 covers 14 residues. Per germline, CDR1 SGHNT and CDR2 YYREEE (reference sequence). V lost 4 bases and J lost 2, with 12 bases in between. CDR3 protein: CASSIDRSNYGYTF. The CDR3 bases are TGTGCCAGCAGCATAGACAGGAGCAACTATGGCTACACCTTC.

The chain combines TRBV23-1 with TRBJ2-2, with 7 bases identical to TRBD1. TRBV23-1 is treated as an ORF (open reading frame) with a function not yet certain. There are 18 residues in the CDR3. J lost 5 bases, V lost 7 bases, and 19 bases had no gene match. Here the CDR3 DNA reads TGCGCCAGCACCTGGGACACCACTACAGGGGAAGAGACCGGGGAGCTGTTTTTT. Amino acids: CASTWDTTTGEETGELFF.

The chain recombines TRBV29-1 with TRBJ2-5; 10 bases are a match to TRBD2. The germline gives CDR1 SQVTM, CDR2 ANQGSEA. V was clipped by 2 bases and J by 4 bases; unmatched bases: 7. The CDR3 runs to 15 residues. CDR3 sequence: CSVENLAGARETQYF. CDR3 DNA sequence: TGCAGCGTTGAAAATCTAGCGGGAGCTAGAGAGACCCAGTACTTC.

This clonotype was seen repeatedly, ten times or more. The chain carries TRBV28 and TRBJ2-2; the D is unclear. Between the trimmed V and J ends, which lost 10 bases and 7 bases, there was a span of 13 bases. Germline V gives CDR1 MDHEN, CDR2 SYDVKM. CDR3 length: 12 amino acids. CDR3 sequence: CATPGDHGELFF. The CDR3 DNA reads TGTGCCACCCCAGGTGATCACGGGGAGCTGTTTTTT.

This clonotype was observed at least ten times. For the CDR3, the DNA is TGTGCCAGCAGCACCCGACAGGGCGGTTACGAGCAGTACTTC. Protein product: CASSTRQGGYEQYF. The genes are TRBV7-2 and TRBJ2-7; 7 bases are shared with TRBD1. V shed 5 bases, J shed 4 bases, and the junction held 8 bases outside the gene matches. CDR3 size: 14 residues. Germline loops: CDR1 SGHTA, CDR2 FQGNSA.

This clonotype was observed at least ten times. The V call is TRBV3-1, the J call TRBJ1-1, with 7 bases identical to TRBD1. The junction had 4 bases not matched to a gene; V was cut back by 1 base and J by 2 bases. CDR1 is LGHDT, CDR2 YNNKEL, per germline (reference sequence). The length of the CDR3 is 15 residues. The CDR3 here is CASSQAGQPNTEAFF. CDR3 nucleotides: TGTGCCAGCAGCCAAGCGGGACAGCCTAACACTGAAGCTTTCTTT.

This clonotype was picked up a small number of times. This rearrangement joins TRBV19 to TRBJ2-1, with TRBD2 matching over 10 bases. V gave up 1 base and J gave up 8 bases; unmatched junction bases: 8. The CDR3 is 16 amino acids. Germline V gives CDR1 LNHDA, CDR2 SQIVND (reference sequence). CDR3 region: CASSIASGGAVYEQFF. Written as DNA, the CDR3 is TGTGCCAGTAGTATAGCGAGCGGGGGGGCCGTCTATGAGCAGTTCTTC. Supplemented by reference TRBV19 and TRBJ2-1, the full variable domain reads DGGITQSPKYLFRKEGQNVTLSCEQNLNHDAMYWYRQDPGQGLRLIYYSQIVNDFQKGDIAEGYSVSREKKESFPLTVTSAQKNPTAFYLCASSIASGGAVYEQFFGPGTRLTVL.

The table lists this clonotype with many counts. The rearrangement joins TRBV7-3 to TRBJ2-5; 11 bases are a match to TRBD2. J gave up 5 bases and V 5 bases, and 10 bases lay outside the gene matches. The CDR3 extends over 16 amino acids. Germline-derived CDR1 and CDR2 are SGHTA and FQGTGA. The CDR3 here is CASSPLGLAEGETQYF. The CDR3 bases are TGTGCCAGCAGCCCCCTGGGACTAGCGGAGGGGGAGACCCAGTACTTC.

The table lists this clonotype with many counts. The chain uses TRBV5-1 and TRBJ2-2; TRBD1 might be the D (5 bases). The CDR3 is made up of 15 amino acids. CDR1 is SGHRS and CDR2 is YFSETQ in the germline V gene. With 0 bases removed from V and 3 bases from J, the gap between germline ends came to 9 bases. The CDR3 DNA reads TGCGCCAGCAGCTTGGCCGCAGGGCACACCGGGGAGCTGTTTTTT. It is translated as CASSLAAGHTGELFF. Complete variable domain (other parts from reference TRBV5-1 and TRBJ2-2): KAGVTQTPRYLIKTRGQQVTLSCSPISGHRSVSWYQQTPGQGLQFLFEYFSETQRNKGNFPGRFSGRQFSNSRSEMNVSTLELGDSALYLCASSLAAGHTGELFFGEGSRLTVL.

This clonotype has a count of ten or more. This sequence joins TRBV2 and TRBJ1-6, with D possibly TRBD1 on 6 matching bases. Germline CDR1 SNHLY, CDR2 FYNNEI. Trimming removed 8 bases from V and 7 bases from J, with 15 bases in between. The CDR3 is 14 residues long. CDR3 sequence: CASSLGQGNSPLHF. For the CDR3, the DNA is TGTGCCAGCTCGCTGGGGCAGGGGAATTCACCCCTCCACTTT.

This clonotype was seen many times. This chain connects TRBV12-1 to TRBJ2-1. TRBV12-1 is a listed pseudogene. CDR3 length: 13 amino acids. The CDR3 region is CASTGVADNEQFF. As DNA, the CDR3 is TGTGCCAGCACCGGTGTCGCTGACAATGAGCAGTTCTTC.

This clonotype was seen at least ten times. The genes are TRBV7-2 and TRBJ2-1; D ambiguous. Germline assignment: CDR1 SGHTA and CDR2 FQGNSA. The CDR3 consists of 14 residues. V lost 2 bases and J 3 bases, leaving 8 bases between the germline ends. For the CDR3, the DNA is TGTGCCAGCAGCTTACTCCCCCACTACAATGAGCAGTTCTTC. Translating it yields CASSLLPHYNEQFF.

This clonotype was counted only a few times. This rearrangement joins TRBV30 to TRBJ1-4, with D possibly matching TRBD1 (5 bases). CDR3 length: 13 residues. Trimming took off 5 bases at V and 8 bases at J, with 15 bases between the two ends. Germline V gives CDR1 GTSNPN, CDR2 SVGIG (reference sequence). The CDR3 region is CAWCPTGGEKLFF. The CDR3 DNA sequence: TGTGCCTGGTGCCCCACCGGGGGAGAAAAACTGTTTTTT.

This clonotype was seen ten or more times. For the CDR3, the DNA is TGTGCCAGCAGCCGGCCCGGGGGGACCCAGTACTTC. Translated: CASSRPGGTQYF. The rearrangement uses TRBV7-2 and TRBJ2-5; tentatively, D is TRBD2 (6 bases). The germline V and J ends were trimmed by 5 bases and 7 bases, with 11 bases remaining between them. The CDR3 has 12 amino acids. Germline V gene lookup returns CDR1 SGHTA and CDR2 FQGNSA.

This clonotype appeared many times. This chain uses TRBV5-1 with TRBJ1-4; tentative D call: TRBD1 (6 bases). V gave up 6 bases and J gave up 0 bases, with 12 bases separating them. CDR1 and CDR2 (germline): SGHRS, YFSETQ. The CDR3 is 15 residues long. Written as DNA, the CDR3 is TGCGCCAGCAACACCGGGACACCAACTAATGAAAAACTGTTTTTT. Translated: CASNTGTPTNEKLFF. Combining the CDR3 with reference TRBV5-1 and TRBJ1-4 gives the whole variable domain KAGVTQTPRYLIKTRGQQVTLSCSPISGHRSVSWYQQTPGQGLQFLFEYFSETQRNKGNFPGRFSGRQFSNSRSEMNVSTLELGDSALYLCASNTGTPTNEKLFFGSGTQLSVL.

This clonotype has only a few counts. J is TRBJ1-5 and V is TRBV9, with 8 bases fitting TRBD1. Trimming took 3 bases from V and 4 from J; bases not matched to a gene: 6. The CDR3 runs 15 residues. Germline-derived CDR1 and CDR2 are SGDLS and YYNGEE. CDR3 nucleotide sequence: TGTGCCAGCAGCGAAGGGACAGGCGGGAATCAGCCCCAGCATTTT. This encodes CASSEGTGGNQPQHF.

Only a few counts were recorded for this clonotype. The chain uses TRBV27 and TRBJ2-1; D remains ambiguous. The CDR3 consists of 13 residues. Trimming pared 4 bases from V and 0 bases from J, leaving 4 bases between. CDR1 is MNHEY, CDR2 SMNVEV, per germline (reference sequence). CDR3 region: CASSSTSYNEQFF. For the CDR3, the DNA is TGTGCCAGCAGTTCCACCTCCTACAATGAGCAGTTCTTC.

The chain employs TRBV12-3 or TRBV12-4 and TRBJ2-2, with 7 bases matching TRBD1. The CDR3 spans 14 residues. J gave up 6 bases and V 7 bases, and 8 bases lay outside the gene matches. This CDR3 reads CASMGQLPPGELFF. The CDR3 DNA reads as TGTGCCAGCATGGGACAGTTACCTCCCGGGGAGCTGTTTTTT.

This clonotype came up once. The V call is TRBV30, the J call TRBJ2-2; D gene ambiguous. Germline assignment: CDR1 GTSNPN and CDR2 SVGIG (reference sequence). This CDR3 has 15 amino acids. Trimming took off 2 bases at V and 2 bases at J, with 12 bases between the two ends. The DNA of the CDR3 is TGTGCCTGGAGTTGGCTGCACTTCAACACCGGGGAGCTGTTTTTT. It is translated as CAWSWLHFNTGELFF.

This clonotype was counted ten times or more. The chain joins TRBV20-1 to TRBJ1-1; D is ambiguous. In germline, CDR1 is DFQATT, CDR2 SNEGSKA (reference sequence). V lost 5 bases and J 1 base, leaving 17 bases between the germline ends. This CDR3 is 15 amino acids long. The CDR3 nucleotides are TGCAGTGCTTTCCGTGGGCGGTTTAGGAACACTGAAGCTTTCTTT. Protein product: CSAFRGRFRNTEAFF.

At least ten counts were recorded for this clonotype. The gene calls are TRBV7-8 and TRBJ1-4; 7 nucleotides line up with TRBD1. The CDR3 is 15 amino acids. CDR1 and CDR2 from the germline V gene are SGHVS and FQNEAQ. V shed 4 bases, J shed 8 bases, and the junction held 10 bases outside the gene matches. The CDR3 is CASSSRQGPREKLFF. The CDR3, as DNA: TGTGCCAGCAGCTCCCGACAGGGCCCAAGGGAAAAACTGTTTTTT.

The V gene is TRBV10-3, the J gene TRBJ2-1; 9 bases align to TRBD2. From germline, CDR1 is ENHRY and CDR2 SYGVKD. Unmatched junction bases numbered 7, after V lost 6 bases and J lost 1 base. The CDR3 loop spans 16 amino acids. The CDR3 sequence: CAIRNGLAGSYNEQFF. CDR3 nucleotides: TGTGCCATCAGAAATGGCCTAGCGGGGTCCTACAATGAGCAGTTCTTC.

In its sample, this clonotype was seen a few times. CDR3 loop: CASSSKTGQWGNSPLHF. CDR3 sequence (DNA): TGTGCCAGCAGCTCTAAGACAGGGCAATGGGGAAATTCACCCCTCCACTTT. The V call is TRBV7-7, the J call TRBJ1-6; TRBD1 agrees at 7 bases. The CDR3 spans 17 residues. V was clipped by 4 bases and J by 7 bases; unmatched bases: 13. The germline V gene has CDR1 SSHAT and CDR2 FNYEAQ (reference sequence).

This clonotype was picked up a small number of times. This chain uses TRBV7-3 with TRBJ2-5; TRBD2 matches 9 bases. From germline, CDR1 is SGHTA and CDR2 FQGTGA. The CDR3 is 15 residues long. The ends lost 6 bases at V and 5 bases at J; junction bases unmatched: 10. CDR3 sequence: CASRSPGLAWETQYF. The CDR3 DNA follows: TGTGCCAGCAGGTCTCCGGGACTAGCATGGGAGACCCAGTACTTC.

This clonotype was recorded at least ten times. The rearrangement uses TRBV5-1 and TRBJ2-7; 8 bases align to TRBD2. The V gene end was trimmed by 2 bases and the J gene end by 0 bases; junction bases not matched to a gene: 7. The CDR3 length is 16 residues. Germline-derived CDR1 and CDR2 are SGHRS and YFSETQ. This CDR3 is CASSLAAGGGSYEQYF. As DNA, the CDR3 is TGCGCCAGCAGCTTAGCGGCGGGAGGAGGCTCCTACGAGCAGTACTTC. The entire variable domain, with the rest obtained from reference TRBV5-1 and TRBJ2-7, is as follows: KAGVTQTPRYLIKTRGQQVTLSCSPISGHRSVSWYQQTPGQGLQFLFEYFSETQRNKGNFPGRFSGRQFSNSRSEMNVSTLELGDSALYLCASSLAAGGGSYEQYFGPGTRLTVT.

This clonotype has at least ten counts. The chain carries TRBV7-9 and TRBJ1-4; possibly TRBD1 for D (5 bases). Per the germline V gene, CDR1 is SEHNR and CDR2 is FQNEAQ (reference sequence). Trimming cost V 7 bases and J 7 bases, with 16 bases left between them. This CDR3 is built from 14 residues. The CDR3 spells CASTRGGSGEKLFF. The CDR3 DNA reads as TGTGCCAGCACCCGGGGGGGAAGTGGTGAAAAACTGTTTTTT.

The rearrangement joins TRBV19 to TRBJ1-5; TRBD1 is a possible D gene (6 bases). V was cut by 4 bases and J by 0 bases, with 16 bases left in between. This CDR3 is 17 amino acids long. CDR1 LNHDA and CDR2 SQIVND come from the germline V gene (reference sequence). The CDR3 loop reads CASSRGGGDTSNQPQHF. The DNA of the CDR3 is TGTGCCAGTAGTAGAGGTGGGGGCGATACTAGCAATCAGCCCCAGCATTTT.

Ten or more counts support this clonotype. The V call is TRBV12-5, the J call TRBJ2-1, with TRBD2 matching over 7 bases. The J segment lost 0 bases and the V segment lost 4 bases, leaving 9 bases of the junction unmatched. Per the germline V gene, CDR1 is LGHNT and CDR2 is FRNRAP. The CDR3 extends over 17 amino acids. CDR3 bases: TGTGCTAGTGGTTGGGCCGCGACTAGCCTCTCCTACAATGAGCAGTTCTTC. Encoded protein: CASGWAATSLSYNEQFF.

This clonotype came up a few times. The chain carries TRBV10-2 and TRBJ2-1; either TRBD1 or TRBD2 may fit D (5 bases each). Trimming took 8 bases from V and 0 from J, leaving 26 bases between them. The CDR3 contains 19 residues. Per germline, CDR1 WSHSY and CDR2 SAAADI. The chain's CDR3 is CASYPGLAKGGGSYNEQFF. The CDR3 region has the DNA TGCGCCAGCTACCCGGGGCTAGCAAAAGGCGGAGGCTCCTACAATGAGCAGTTCTTC.

This clonotype occurred a few times. The chain uses TRBV7-2 and TRBJ2-1; TRBD2 agrees at 14 bases. V trimming: 2 bases; J trimming: 0 bases; junction bases outside the gene matches: 18. Germline assignment: CDR1 SGHTA and CDR2 FQGNSA. The CDR3 runs 23 residues. The CDR3 reads CASSLFPDPGTSGSASSYNEQFF. DNA for the CDR3: TGTGCCAGCAGCTTATTCCCAGACCCCGGGACTAGCGGGAGCGCCAGCTCCTACAATGAGCAGTTCTTC. Full variable domain (remainder filled in from reference TRBV7-2 and TRBJ2-1): GAGVSQSPSNKVTEKGKDVELRCDPISGHTALYWYRQSLGQGLEFLIYFQGNSAPDKSGLPSDRFSAERTGGSVSTLTIQRTQQEDSAVYLCASSLFPDPGTSGSASSYNEQFFGPGTRLTVL.

This clonotype occurred many times. The V gene is TRBV5-1, the J gene TRBJ1-1, with D maybe TRBD1 (5 bases). Germline V gene sequence: CDR1 SGHRS, CDR2 YFSETQ. This CDR3 has 13 amino acids. The ends were cut back, 4 bases at V and 6 bases at J, with 13 bases in the middle. CDR3 nucleotide sequence: TGCGCCAGCAGCCTGCAAGGGGACGCTGAAGCTTTCTTT. This gives the protein CASSLQGDAEAFF.